The rows below give T cell receptor beta chains drawn from one sample of a study of T cells in Graves' hyperthyroidism and ophthalmopathy. MiXCR, applied by TCRdb to the multiplex PCR reads, yields one record per CDR3 protein. Of 550,000 to 650,000 distinct CDR3 sequences in the sample, roughly 15% were seen once. The sequencing input was blood. Every receptor here comes from a woman between 40 and 50 years old with Graves' hyperthyroidism. Each CDR3 is given with its conserved first and last residue. The D gene is left open where the match is weak. Size values are once, few and many counts, or a class for expanded clones, and some rows have none.

j_call: TRBJ2-7; d_call: .; v_call: TRBV5-6; clone_size: .; cdr3_nt: TGTGCCAGCAGCGAGGACCTCACTTACGAGCAGTACTTC; cdr3_aa: CASSEDLTYEQYF
j_call: TRBJ2-5; d_call: .; v_call: TRBV7-3; clone_size: many; cdr3_nt: TGTGCCAGCAGCGCAGGCGGGAACCAAGAGACCCAGTACTTC; cdr3_aa: CASSAGGNQETQYF
j_call: TRBJ2-1; d_call: .; v_call: TRBV4-1; clone_size: .; cdr3_nt: TGCGCCAGCAGCCAAGATGGGGCCAGGGATCCCTACAATGAGCAGTTCTTC; cdr3_aa: CASSQDGARDPYNEQFF
j_call: TRBJ1-4; d_call: .; v_call: TRBV20-1; clone_size: many; cdr3_nt: TGCAGTGCTAGAGATTTCGGGAGGTCTAATGAAAAACTGTTTTTT; cdr3_aa: CSARDFGRSNEKLFF
j_call: TRBJ1-1; d_call: .; v_call: TRBV28; clone_size: .; cdr3_nt: TGTGCCAGCAGTTACGCCGGGGGGGGGGGAATACGTTGTTTCTTT; cdr3_aa: CASSYAGGGGIRCFF
j_call: TRBJ1-3; d_call: .; v_call: TRBV6-4; clone_size: few; cdr3_nt: TGTGCCAGCGTCGACAGAATCTCTGGAAACACCATATATTTT; cdr3_aa: CASVDRISGNTIYF
j_call: TRBJ1-6; d_call: .; v_call: TRBV5-1; clone_size: few; cdr3_nt: TGCGCCAGCAGCGATACCCGCTCAATGGGCAGCAGTTCACCCCTCCACTTT; cdr3_aa: CASSDTRSMGSSSPLHF
j_call: TRBJ2-3; d_call: .; v_call: TRBV12-5; clone_size: many; cdr3_nt: TGTGCTAGTGGTTTGGGCACAGGGAGCGGGACAGATACGCAGTATTTT; cdr3_aa: CASGLGTGSGTDTQYF
j_call: TRBJ1-2; d_call: .; v_call: TRBV9; clone_size: few; cdr3_nt: TGTGCCAGCAGCAGAGGGGTCACCCAGGATGGCTACACCTTC; cdr3_aa: CASSRGVTQDGYTF
j_call: TRBJ2-7; d_call: .; v_call: TRBV5-1; clone_size: .; cdr3_nt: TGCGCCAGTAGGCCTGAGGGGGTCCCGTCCTACGAGCAGTACTTC; cdr3_aa: CASRPEGVPSYEQYF
j_call: TRBJ2-3; d_call: .; v_call: TRBV6-1; clone_size: few; cdr3_nt: TGTGCCAGCAGCCAGGGGGGACTAGGAGCAGATACGCAGTATTTT; cdr3_aa: CASSQGGLGADTQYF
j_call: TRBJ2-7; d_call: .; v_call: TRBV19; clone_size: .; cdr3_nt: TGTGCCAGTAGTAGAAAAGGCTACGAGCAGTACTTC; cdr3_aa: CASSRKGYEQYF
j_call: TRBJ2-5; d_call: TRBD1; v_call: TRBV7-6; clone_size: many; cdr3_nt: TGTGCCAGCAGCTTGCAGAGGACAGGGGAGACCCAGTACTTC; cdr3_aa: CASSLQRTGETQYF
j_call: TRBJ1-4; d_call: TRBD1; v_call: TRBV27; clone_size: few; cdr3_nt: TGTGCCAGCACTGGCAGGGGGTGGCCCCCTAATGAAAAACTGTTTTTT; cdr3_aa: CASTGRGWPPNEKLFF
j_call: TRBJ2-7; d_call: .; v_call: TRBV11-2; clone_size: many; cdr3_nt: TGTGCCAGCAGCTTAGCGACCTCCTACGAGCAGTACTTC; cdr3_aa: CASSLATSYEQYF
j_call: TRBJ2-5; d_call: .; v_call: TRBV19; clone_size: few; cdr3_nt: TGTGCCAGTAGTCCAACCCCGGAGAGGGGAGAGACCCAGTACTTC; cdr3_aa: CASSPTPERGETQYF
j_call: TRBJ2-1; d_call: .; v_call: TRBV24-1; clone_size: few; cdr3_nt: TGTGCCACCAGTGATCCAGGACAGACCTCCCCCCAGTTCTTC; cdr3_aa: CATSDPGQTSPQFF
j_call: TRBJ1-1; d_call: .; v_call: TRBV19; clone_size: many; cdr3_nt: TGTGCCAGTAGTATCATCGAGGGGAACACTGAAGCTTTCTTT; cdr3_aa: CASSIIEGNTEAFF
j_call: TRBJ1-4; d_call: .; v_call: TRBV28; clone_size: many; cdr3_nt: TGTGCCAGCAGTCCCCCGGGCAGGGTGGTCGTAAAACTGTTTTTT; cdr3_aa: CASSPPGRVVVKLFF
j_call: TRBJ2-7; d_call: .; v_call: TRBV15; clone_size: .; cdr3_nt: TGTGCCACCAGCAGAGACGACAGCCTCTACGAGCAGTACTTC; cdr3_aa: CATSRDDSLYEQYF
j_call: TRBJ1-1; d_call: .; v_call: TRBV7-9; clone_size: many; cdr3_nt: TGTGCCAGCAGCTTAGGTCGGGCGATGAACACTGAAGCTTTCTTT; cdr3_aa: CASSLGRAMNTEAFF
j_call: TRBJ2-1; d_call: .; v_call: TRBV6-5; clone_size: .; cdr3_nt: TGTGCCAGCAGTTACCTAGTGGACGCCAATGAGCAGTTCTTC; cdr3_aa: CASSYLVDANEQFF
j_call: TRBJ1-1; d_call: .; v_call: TRBV2; clone_size: many; cdr3_nt: TGTGCCAGCAGCGCAATGCTGAACACTGAAGCTTTCTTT; cdr3_aa: CASSAMLNTEAFF
j_call: TRBJ2-3; d_call: .; v_call: TRBV9; clone_size: few; cdr3_nt: TGTGCCAGCAGCTCACCTGGCATTTCTAGCACAGATACGCAGTATTTT; cdr3_aa: CASSSPGISSTDTQYF
j_call: TRBJ2-1; d_call: .; v_call: TRBV5-1; clone_size: .; cdr3_nt: TGCGCCAGCAGCTTGGTAGGGTACGGTGAGCAGTTCTTC; cdr3_aa: CASSLVGYGEQFF
j_call: TRBJ2-5; d_call: .; v_call: TRBV3-1; clone_size: many; cdr3_nt: TGTGCCAGCAGCCACTCATGGCTGGGGGCCGGGACCCAGTACTTC; cdr3_aa: CASSHSWLGAGTQYF
j_call: TRBJ2-1; d_call: .; v_call: TRBV24-1; clone_size: many; cdr3_nt: TGTGCCACCAGTAATCCGGGCAGACCGAACTCCTACAATGAGCAGTTCTTC; cdr3_aa: CATSNPGRPNSYNEQFF
j_call: TRBJ2-7; d_call: TRBD2; v_call: TRBV6-2/TRBV6-3; clone_size: many; cdr3_nt: TGTGCCAGCAGTTACTCTACCTCTCGGGAGGGAGGCCTCTACGAGCAGTACTTC; cdr3_aa: CASSYSTSREGGLYEQYF
j_call: TRBJ1-5; d_call: .; v_call: TRBV28; clone_size: many; cdr3_nt: TGTGCCAGCAGCTGGGACGTTAAACAGCCCCAGCATTTT; cdr3_aa: CASSWDVKQPQHF
j_call: TRBJ2-7; d_call: TRBD2; v_call: TRBV12-3/TRBV12-4; clone_size: many; cdr3_nt: TGTGCCAGCAGTTTAGGGACTAGCGGGAACCAAGCCTACGAGCAGTACTTC; cdr3_aa: CASSLGTSGNQAYEQYF
j_call: TRBJ1-1; d_call: .; v_call: TRBV7-9; clone_size: many; cdr3_nt: TGTGCCAGCGGAGAGGGGGGGAACACTGAAGCTTTCTTT; cdr3_aa: CASGEGGNTEAFF
j_call: TRBJ1-6; d_call: .; v_call: TRBV7-8; clone_size: few; cdr3_nt: TGTGCCAGCAGCTTAGATTCTGGCGCTAATTCACCCCTCCACTTT; cdr3_aa: CASSLDSGANSPLHF
j_call: TRBJ2-1; d_call: TRBD1; v_call: TRBV5-4; clone_size: .; cdr3_nt: TGTGCCAGCAGCCGGGACAGCACCTCCTACAATGAGCAGTTCTTC; cdr3_aa: CASSRDSTSYNEQFF
j_call: TRBJ2-1; d_call: TRBD2; v_call: TRBV27; clone_size: many; cdr3_nt: TGTGCCAGCATCTCGGGGGGAGGTGAGCAGTTCTTC; cdr3_aa: CASISGGGEQFF
j_call: TRBJ2-2; d_call: .; v_call: TRBV20-1; clone_size: few; cdr3_nt: TGCAGTGCTAGTGGACCAATCACCGGGGAGCTGTTTTTT; cdr3_aa: CSASGPITGELFF
j_call: TRBJ2-2; d_call: TRBD2; v_call: TRBV11-2; clone_size: .; cdr3_nt: TGTGCCAGCACCTGGACTAGATCCACCGGGGAGCTGTTTTTT; cdr3_aa: CASTWTRSTGELFF